Included here is one TCR beta chain sequence, with context. No antigen is known for it. Amplification used 60 V beta primers and 13 J beta primers. The table came from immunoSEQ multiplex PCR; TCRdb's copy has only in-frame clones and leaves some out. The sample lists approximately 100,000 clones; roughly 79% were seen once. The data are from a study of glioma-infiltrating T cells after dendritic cell vaccination. Findings of the study overall: Only a small number of patients had complete blood and tumor samples.

CDR1 is SGHTA, CDR2 FQGNSA, per germline. V lost 5 bases, J lost 0 bases, and 14 bases lay in between. CDR3 size: 15 residues. Sequenced here: blood, sampled before dendritic cell vaccination. The chain is built from TRBV7-2 and TRBJ2-7, with D possibly matching TRBD2 (5 bases). The receptor was derived from a human donor with glioblastoma. The CDR3 nucleotides read TGTGCCAGCAGCCTTTCTAGCACACGCTCCTACGAGCAGTACTTC. Translating gives CASSLSSTRSYEQYF.